This passage covers 23 T cell receptor beta chains from one sample sequenced in a study of blood T cell repertoires in COVID-19. Method: immunoSEQ multiplex PCR; TCRdb's copy keeps in-frame clones and lacks some. The sample carries approximately 50,000 clones, 75% to 90% recorded once. Sequenced: peripheral blood. The receptor source for this set is a human donor in a cohort sampled during active COVID-19.

The sample holds one count of this clone. The V gene is TRBV30, the J gene TRBJ2-7, with 7 bases aligning to TRBD1. CDR1 GTSNPN and CDR2 SVGIG come from the germline V gene (reference sequence). The CDR3 contains 16 residues. The J segment lost 0 bases and the V segment lost 2 bases, leaving 10 bases of the junction unmatched. The CDR3 DNA reads as TGTGCCTGGAGTCAAGGTACCGGGACAGCCTCCTACGAGCAGTACTTC. Its translation: CAWSQGTGTASYEQYF.

This chain connects TRBV20-1 to TRBJ1-2, with TRBD1 matching 10 bases. The CDR3 contains 15 residues. The junction had 8 bases not matched to a gene; V was cut back by 3 bases and J by 4 bases. Germline values: CDR1 DFQATT, CDR2 SNEGSKA (reference sequence). CDR3 coding DNA: TGCAGTGCTAGTAGGGACAGGGGAGTTGGCTATGGCTACACCTTC. This codes for CSASRDRGVGYGYTF.

The V and J genes are TRBV5-1 and TRBJ2-2; a possible D gene is TRBD2 (6 bases). This CDR3 has 15 residues. V gave up 1 base and J gave up 3 bases, with 10 bases separating them. Per germline, CDR1 SGHRS and CDR2 YFSETQ. The CDR3 DNA follows: TGCGCCAGCAGCTTGCTGCGGGGCGACACCGGGGAGCTGTTTTTT. Translated: CASSLLRGDTGELFF.

The gene calls are TRBV2 and TRBJ2-5, with D uncertain. The V end lost 7 bases, the J end lost 1 base, and 10 bases lay between the germline ends. This CDR3 contains 13 residues. In germline, CDR1 is SNHLY, CDR2 FYNNEI. CDR3 sequence (DNA): TGTGCCAGCAACGAGCCGTTCCAAGAGACCCAGTACTTC. It encodes CASNEPFQETQYF.

This chain uses TRBV5-1 with TRBJ2-2; 12 bases align to TRBD2. Germline loops: CDR1 SGHRS, CDR2 YFSETQ. V lost 6 bases to trimming and J lost 6 bases; unmatched junction nucleotides: 6. This CDR3 comprises 15 residues. The CDR3 DNA is TGCGCCAGCACCCGGACTAGCGGGACGCCCGGGGAGCTGTTTTTT. Translation: CASTRTSGTPGELFF.

V usage is TRBV11-2 and J usage is TRBJ1-5, with a possible D match to TRBD1 (6 bases). Germline V gene lookup returns CDR1 SGHAT and CDR2 FQNNGV. The CDR3 totals 15 residues. Trimming shortened V by 2 bases and J by 4 bases, and 12 bases separated the two germline ends. CDR3 amino acids: CASSLQQGQNQPQHF. The CDR3 DNA sequence: TGTGCCAGCAGCTTACAGCAGGGGCAGAATCAGCCCCAGCATTTT.

J is TRBJ1-5 and V is TRBV2; a weak D match, TRBD1 (6 bases). Deletions cut 5 bases from V and 0 bases from J, with 8 bases between. CDR3 length: 14 amino acids. Per germline, CDR1 SNHLY and CDR2 FYNNEI. CDR3 sequence: CASSRDNSNQPQHF. The CDR3, as DNA: TGTGCCAGCAGTCGGGACAATAGCAATCAGCCCCAGCATTTT.

This chain uses TRBV5-4 with TRBJ2-3; D possibly corresponds to TRBD1 (6 bases). V gave up 1 base and J gave up 4 bases, with 16 bases separating them. The CDR3 extends over 16 amino acids. Germline CDR1 reads SGHNT; CDR2 reads YYREEE (reference sequence). CDR3 protein: CASSLKYGGLSDTQYF. The DNA for the CDR3 is TGTGCCAGCAGCTTGAAATATGGGGGCTTATCAGATACGCAGTATTTT.

This sequence joins TRBV30 and TRBJ1-5; possible D gene TRBD1, 5 bases. From germline, CDR1 is GTSNPN and CDR2 SVGIG (reference sequence). V shed 1 base and J shed 5 bases, with 12 bases lying between them. This CDR3 has 14 residues. CDR3: CAWSAAGWYQPQHF. The CDR3 bases are TGTGCCTGGAGTGCGGCAGGGTGGTATCAGCCCCAGCATTTT.

This clone was seen just once. This chain uses TRBV18 with TRBJ2-5, with TRBD2 identical over 10 bases. The CDR3 is 19 residues long. Germline-derived CDR1 and CDR2 are KGHSH and LQKENI. Trimming cost V 0 bases and J 1 base; bases outside gene matches: 11. CDR3 region: CASSPPGLAGVGGQETQYF. The CDR3 region has the DNA TGTGCCAGCTCACCACCTGGGCTAGCGGGAGTTGGGGGCCAAGAGACCCAGTACTTC.

This chain connects TRBV5-8 to TRBJ2-7; D not resolved. The CDR3 totals 11 residues. Trimming removed 3 bases at V and 1 base at J, with 2 bases between. CDR1 is SGHTS and CDR2 is YDEGEE in the germline V gene. CDR3 sequence (DNA): TGTGCCAGCAGCTCTTCCTACGAGCAGTACTTC. As protein: CASSSSYEQYF.

The chain is built from TRBV5-1 and TRBJ1-4; no clear D. The CDR3 contains 16 residues. V was pared by 1 base and J by 0 bases, with 10 bases between. Germline V gives CDR1 SGHRS, CDR2 YFSETQ. The CDR3 protein is CASSLSDNPTNEKLFF. The DNA for the CDR3 is TGCGCCAGCAGCTTGAGTGACAACCCAACTAATGAAAAACTGTTTTTT.

The chain joins TRBV12-3 or TRBV12-4 to TRBJ2-2, with D possibly being TRBD2 (6 bases). Deletions cut 6 bases from V and 5 bases from J, with 10 bases between. The CDR3 extends over 13 amino acids. The CDR3 nucleotides read TGTGCCAGCAGCCGCGGGACGACCGGGGAGCTGTTTTTT. It specifies CASSRGTTGELFF.

The CDR3 sequence: CASSPSRVGSDTQYF. The CDR3 bases are TGTGCCAGCTCACCATCCCGGGTGGGTTCAGATACGCAGTATTTT. V is TRBV18 and J is TRBJ2-3, with D hard to call. This CDR3 has 15 amino acids. Looked up from germline, CDR1 is KGHSH and CDR2 is LQKENI. Between the trimmed V and J ends, which lost 2 bases and 4 bases, there was a span of 13 bases.

The chain joins TRBV2 to TRBJ2-2; perhaps TRBD1 as D (6 bases). This CDR3 region has 14 residues. Looked up from germline, CDR1 is SNHLY and CDR2 is FYNNEI. Trimming pared 7 bases from V and 7 bases from J, leaving 16 bases between. The DNA for the CDR3 is TGTGCCAGCACCTGGACAGACGCAATCGGGGAGCTGTTTTTT. Translating gives CASTWTDAIGELFF.

This chain links TRBV19 with TRBJ2-4, with 9 bases aligning to TRBD1. Looked up from germline, CDR1 is LNHDA and CDR2 is SQIVND (reference sequence). This CDR3 has 17 amino acids. Trimming removed 5 bases from V and 3 bases from J; junction bases left unmatched: 11. CDR3 amino acids: CASSVTGGPGYKNIQYF. The CDR3 bases are TGTGCCAGTAGTGTTACAGGGGGCCCAGGATACAAAAACATTCAGTACTTC.

This chain links TRBV19 with TRBJ2-5; 14 bases agree with TRBD2. The CDR3 spans 17 residues. Trimming took 5 bases from V and 5 from J; bases not matched to a gene: 10. The germline CDR1 and CDR2 sequences are LNHDA and SQIVND (reference sequence). CDR3 sequence reads: CASSFRLAGGPGETQYF. Written as DNA, the CDR3 is TGTGCCAGTAGTTTCAGACTAGCGGGAGGGCCGGGGGAGACCCAGTACTTC.

This rearrangement joins TRBV5-4 to TRBJ1-2; TRBD1 agrees at 8 bases. Trimming cost V 4 bases and J 2 bases; bases outside gene matches: 13. The CDR3 is 17 amino acids. Germline V lookup: CDR1 SGHNT, CDR2 YYREEE (reference sequence). The DNA for the CDR3 is TGTGCCAGCAGCCCGAGGACAGGGAGCTTGGTGAACTATGGCTACACCTTC. It specifies CASSPRTGSLVNYGYTF.

The chain carries TRBV18 and TRBJ2-7; maybe TRBD2 (6 bases). V lost 6 bases and J lost 3, with 9 bases in between. Germline lookup yields CDR1 KGHSH and CDR2 LQKENI. This CDR3 region has 12 residues. The CDR3 nucleotides are TGTGCCAGCTCTTTCGGGGGCTACGAGCAGTACTTC. It specifies CASSFGGYEQYF. Looking up the rest from reference TRBV18 and TRBJ2-7 gives the full variable domain: NAGVMQNPRHLVRRRGQEARLRCSPMKGHSHVYWYRQLPEEGLKFMVYLQKENIIDESGMPKERFSAEFPKEGPSILRIQQVVRGDSAAYFCASSFGGYEQYFGPGTRLTVT.

A few counts support this clone. CDR3 sequence (DNA): TGTGCCAGCAGCTTAGGCGGGAGGCCTTGGGATGAGCAGTTCTTC. Translated: CASSLGGRPWDEQFF. The chain links TRBV11-3 to TRBJ2-1, with 8 bases fitting TRBD2. Germline CDR1 is SGHNT and CDR2 is YENEEA. This CDR3 is built from 15 residues. V lost 1 base, J lost 8 bases, and 7 bases stayed unmatched.

The genes are TRBV6-2 or TRBV6-3 and TRBJ1-1, with 8 bases matching TRBD1. After removal of 5 bases from V and 6 bases from J, the junction contained 8 bases not matched to a gene. The germline gives CDR1 MNHEY, CDR2 SVGEGT. This CDR3 has 14 residues. Here the CDR3 reads CASSNRQGRPEAFF. The CDR3 coding sequence is TGTGCCAGCAGTAACCGACAGGGGAGGCCTGAAGCTTTCTTT.

By sample share, this clone is medium-sized. The chain joins TRBV12-2 to TRBJ2-4; no check of the table's D call, TRBD2, against the DNA was made. TRBV12-2 is labeled a pseudogene. CDR3 length: 22 residues. DNA of the CDR3: TGTGCAAGTCGCTTAGATCCCTCACTGCGGGGGGCCAATCTGACTCCTAAAAACATTCAGTACTTC. As protein: CASRLDPSLRGANLTPKNIQYF.

The chain links TRBV24-1 to TRBJ2-3; the D gene is possibly TRBD2 (5 bases). CDR1 and CDR2 (germline): KGHDR, SFDVKD. Trimming cost V 2 bases and J 6 bases, with 17 bases left between them. CDR3 length: 16 amino acids. The CDR3 region has the DNA TGTGCCACCAGTGATTCTAGCCTTCTAGGGTCGGATACGCAGTATTTT. Translating it yields CATSDSSLLGSDTQYF.